These 11 T cell receptor beta chains were all obtained from the same sample, sequenced in a study of T cell responses to AZD1222 COVID-19 vaccine. The table came from immunoSEQ multiplex PCR; TCRdb's copy has only in-frame clones and leaves some out. The table lists 150,000 or so clones, roughly nine tenths of them singletons. The material sequenced was peripheral blood, taken 28 days after the second AZD1222 dose. These receptor sequences come from an adult who received the AZD1222 COVID-19 vaccine.

This clone was seen a few times. The chain employs TRBV4-2 and TRBJ2-2, with 10 bases that match TRBD2. Germline V gene sequence: CDR1 LGHNA, CDR2 YNFKEQ. The trim removed 0 bases at V and 6 bases at J, leaving 7 bases unmatched. This CDR3 has 17 residues. CDR3 residues: CASSQDIASGSPGELFF. In nucleotides, the CDR3 is TGTGCCAGCAGCCAAGATATAGCTAGCGGGAGCCCCGGGGAGCTGTTTTTT.

CDR3 nucleotides: TGTGCCAGCAGCTTTAGACAGGGGGCGCAAGATACGCAGTATTTT. As protein: CASSFRQGAQDTQYF. The rearrangement uses TRBV7-3 and TRBJ2-3, with 10 nucleotides matching TRBD1. Germline trimming cut 3 bases from V and 5 bases from J; bases unmatched to any gene: 5. The CDR3 is 15 residues long. Germline CDR1 reads SGHTA; CDR2 reads FQGTGA.

This rearrangement joins TRBV27 to TRBJ1-5; D call uncertain. The germline gives CDR1 MNHEY, CDR2 SMNVEV (reference sequence). The CDR3 contains 15 residues. Trimming cost V 0 bases and J 1 base, with 7 bases left between them. DNA of the CDR3: TGTGCCAGCAGTTTATCCCCCAGAAGCAATCAGCCCCAGCATTTT. Residues: CASSLSPRSNQPQHF.

This chain uses TRBV29-1 with TRBJ2-2, with D tentatively TRBD1 (6 bases). Trimming removed 4 bases from V and 1 base from J, with 13 bases in between. Looked up from germline, CDR1 is SQVTM and CDR2 is ANQGSEA. The CDR3 contains 15 residues. The CDR3 bases are TGCAGCGTTGTGCCAGGGGCTATGAACACCGGGGAGCTGTTTTTT. Translating it yields CSVVPGAMNTGELFF.

CDR3 loop: CASSSVGRGHYEQYF. In DNA, the CDR3 is TGTGCCAGCAGTTCTGTCGGCAGGGGACACTACGAGCAGTACTTC. V usage is TRBV28 and J usage is TRBJ2-7; D possibly corresponds to TRBD1 (6 bases). Germline loops: CDR1 MDHEN, CDR2 SYDVKM. CDR3 length: 15 residues. The ends were cut back, 4 bases at V and 3 bases at J, with 16 bases in the middle.

V is TRBV5-1 and J is TRBJ2-3; 10 bases fit TRBD2. This CDR3 contains 15 residues. Germline-derived CDR1 and CDR2 are SGHRS and YFSETQ. The J segment lost 4 bases and the V segment lost 0 bases, leaving 2 bases of the junction unmatched. The CDR3 DNA is TGCGCCAGCAGCTTGGAGCGGGGGGGCCCAGATACGCAGTATTTT. This encodes CASSLERGGPDTQYF.

The genes are TRBV19 and TRBJ1-5; 9 nucleotides align to TRBD1. The ends lost 9 bases at V and 5 bases at J; junction bases unmatched: 5. Germline CDR1 reads LNHDA; CDR2 reads SQIVND (reference sequence). The CDR3 is 13 amino acids. CDR3 in amino acids: CASGQGSDQPQHF. Written as DNA, the CDR3 is TGTGCCAGCGGACAGGGGTCGGATCAGCCCCAGCATTTT.

The chain recombines TRBV29-1 with TRBJ1-1; TRBD1 agrees at 8 bases. The CDR3 extends over 15 amino acids. V was clipped by 6 bases and J by 7 bases; unmatched bases: 16. CDR1 and CDR2 (germline): SQVTM, ANQGSEA. The CDR3 spells CSVHQASRGLSEAFF. The CDR3 coding sequence is TGCAGCGTCCACCAGGCGAGCAGGGGGCTGAGTGAAGCTTTCTTT.

This clone was seen a single time. This sequence joins TRBV18 and TRBJ1-3; D may be TRBD1 (5 bases). With 2 bases removed from V and 0 bases from J, the gap between germline ends came to 14 bases. This CDR3 region has 17 residues. CDR1 is KGHSH and CDR2 is LQKENI in the germline V gene. Written as DNA, the CDR3 is TGTGCCAGCTCACCATCAGCTTGGAGGGGCTCTGGAAACACCATATATTTT. This codes for CASSPSAWRGSGNTIYF.

The chain couples TRBV24-1 to TRBJ2-1, with 7 bases identical to TRBD2. CDR1 and CDR2 from the germline V gene are KGHDR and SFDVKD. Trimming removed 2 bases from V and 5 bases from J; junction bases left unmatched: 8. The CDR3 sequence is 16 residues long. In DNA form, the CDR3 reads TGTGCCACCAGTGATTCTTGGACTAGTCTCCACAATGAGCAGTTCTTC. Translation gives CATSDSWTSLHNEQFF.

This clone turned up a few times. The rearrangement uses TRBV18 and TRBJ2-7; D may match TRBD1 or TRBD2 (7 bases each). Trimming stripped 6 bases from V and 3 bases from J, with 18 bases between. The CDR3 totals 15 residues. Germline V lookup: CDR1 KGHSH, CDR2 LQKENI. Written as DNA, the CDR3 is TGTGCCAGCTCCCCGAAGCGGGACAGAAACTACGAGCAGTACTTC. This codes for CASSPKRDRNYEQYF. Full variable domain (missing parts from reference TRBV18 and TRBJ2-7): NAGVMQNPRHLVRRRGQEARLRCSPMKGHSHVYWYRQLPEEGLKFMVYLQKENIIDESGMPKERFSAEFPKEGPSILRIQQVVRGDSAAYFCASSPKRDRNYEQYFGPGTRLTVT.